Each of the 21 T cell receptor beta chains below was sequenced from the same sample in a study of regulatory T cells in long-lasting Graves disease. Specified time point: newly diagnosed GD, antithyroid drugs for less than 3 months. RNA isolated from PBMCs was used to make the TCR library. Construction of the TCR beta libraries employed iRepertoire HTBI primers in conjunction with Arm-PCR of CDR3 regions. TCRdb re-derived calls from the multiplex PCR reads in MiXCR, one entry per CDR3 protein. This sample yields over 500,000 distinct CDR3 sequences, of which around 16% are seen a single time; around 13% belongs to the top ten. These data are also associated with another study on T cells in Graves' hyperthyroidism and ophthalmopathy.

The sample consisted of peripheral blood mononuclear cells (PBMCs), taken at new diagnosis, from a patient treated with antithyroid drugs. These receptor sequences come from a man younger than 30 with Graves disease.

The gene calls are TRBV30 and TRBJ2-7, with 14 bases lining up with TRBD2. Germline V CDR1 and CDR2: GTSNPN, SVGIG (reference sequence). V lost 3 bases, J lost 7 bases, and 8 bases stayed unmatched. This CDR3 spans 15 amino acids. The CDR3 DNA follows: TGTGCCTGGAGACCGGGACTAGCGGGAGTAGGGGAGCAGTACTTC. This encodes CAWRPGLAGVGEQYF.

In its sample, this clonotype was seen a few times. A read error may explain this, as a much larger clone is one base away. The chain has TRBV12-3 or TRBV12-4 and TRBJ1-2; D remains unclear. The CDR3 length is 15 residues. The V end was cut by 5 bases, the J end by 0 bases, with 13 bases between. The CDR3 sequence: CASSLTVGSNYGYTF. Written as DNA, the CDR3 is TGTGCCAGCAGTCTAACTGTGGGATCTAACTATGGCTACACCTTC.

This clonotype was detected ten times or more. This chain links TRBV12-3 or TRBV12-4 with TRBJ2-1; 8 nucleotides align to TRBD2. V was pared by 8 bases and J by 0 bases, with 15 bases of the junction left unmatched. The CDR3 runs 18 residues. The CDR3 DNA is TGTGCCAGCCGACCTAGGGTTGGGCGGGAGGACTCCTACAATGAGCAGTTCTTC. It specifies CASRPRVGREDSYNEQFF.

This clonotype has a count of ten or more. The V and J genes are TRBV12-3 or TRBV12-4 and TRBJ2-7; D is ambiguous. The CDR3 consists of 13 residues. The V gene lost 6 bases and the J gene lost 4 bases, with 13 bases spanning the gap. The CDR3 loop is CASSRPLLYEQYF. Here the CDR3 DNA reads TGTGCCAGCAGCAGACCCCTTTTGTACGAGCAGTACTTC.

In its sample, this clonotype was seen a few times. V gene TRBV27 combines with J gene TRBJ2-7; the match to TRBD1 covers 7 bases. Germline CDR1 MNHEY, CDR2 SMNVEV (reference sequence). The junction had 6 bases not matched to a gene; V was cut back by 4 bases and J by 0 bases. This CDR3 is built from 15 residues. CDR3 in DNA: TGTGCCAGCAGTTCCCCCGGGACAGCCTCCTACGAGCAGTACTTC. Translated: CASSSPGTASYEQYF.

This clonotype was seen a handful of times. This chain joins TRBV28 and TRBJ2-5; the match to TRBD1 covers 7 bases. The ends lost 9 bases at V and 5 bases at J; junction bases unmatched: 12. CDR3 length: 14 residues. Germline V gene lookup returns CDR1 MDHEN and CDR2 SYDVKM. The CDR3 reads CASGTAQFKETQYF. For the CDR3, the DNA is TGTGCCAGTGGGACAGCTCAATTCAAGGAGACCCAGTACTTC.

This clonotype was seen many times. The chain joins TRBV7-9 to TRBJ1-1; D remains ambiguous. This CDR3 is 12 amino acids long. Germline CDR1 reads SEHNR; CDR2 reads FQNEAQ (reference sequence). V was cut by 7 bases and J by 4 bases, with 10 bases left in between. For the CDR3, the DNA is TGTGCCAGCAATCTGGTGGCCACTGAAGCTTTCTTT. Its protein product is CASNLVATEAFF.

This clonotype was counted a few times. The J gene is TRBJ1-2, the V gene TRBV9; 10 positions agree with TRBD1. The CDR3 runs to 18 residues. The junction had 10 bases not matched to a gene; V was cut back by 2 bases and J by 0 bases. Germline V CDR1 and CDR2: SGDLS, YYNGEE. The CDR3 bases are TGTGCCAGCAGCGTGGCACCGCTGACAGGGGGCTCTAACTATGGCTACACCTTC. Protein: CASSVAPLTGGSNYGYTF. Variable domain in full (rest from reference TRBV9 and TRBJ1-2): DSGVTQTPKHLITATGQRVTLRCSPRSGDLSVYWYQQSLDQGLQFLIQYYNGEERAKGNILERFSAQQFPDLHSELNLSSLELGDSALYFCASSVAPLTGGSNYGYTFGSGTRLTVV.

The table lists this clonotype with a few counts. The J gene is TRBJ1-2, the V gene TRBV28; tentative D call: TRBD1 (5 bases). CDR3 length: 14 amino acids. CDR1 is MDHEN and CDR2 is SYDVKM in the germline V gene. V lost 2 bases and J 8 bases, leaving 15 bases between the germline ends. The CDR3 region has the DNA TGTGCCAGCAGTTTAACAACAGGCTCGGAGGGCTACACCTTC. It specifies CASSLTTGSEGYTF.

The chain carries TRBV6-1 and TRBJ2-1; the match to TRBD2 covers 8 bases. The CDR3 spans 17 residues. The V gene's germline CDR1 is MNHNS and CDR2 SASEGT. After removal of 3 bases from V and 1 base from J, the junction contained 8 bases not matched to a gene. CDR3 DNA sequence: TGTGCCAGCAGTGAGGCCAGCGGGAGTATTTCCTACAATGAGCAGTTCTTC. Encoded protein: CASSEASGSISYNEQFF.

This clonotype occurred many times. This chain uses TRBV3-1 with TRBJ2-7; D remains ambiguous. The germline V gene has CDR1 LGHDT and CDR2 YNNKEL (reference sequence). The V end was cut by 2 bases, the J end by 4 bases, with 18 bases between. The CDR3 runs to 16 residues. The CDR3 reads CASSQSATERTYEQYF. Here the CDR3 DNA reads TGTGCCAGCAGCCAATCTGCGACGGAGCGAACTTACGAGCAGTACTTC.

This clonotype was picked up a small number of times. No conserved phenylalanine or tryptophan ends this CDR3, so it is likely a read error. The chain uses TRBV27 and TRBJ1-1; TRBD1 might be the D (5 bases). CDR1 and CDR2 from the germline V gene are MNHEY and SMNVEV (reference sequence). The germline V and J ends were trimmed by 6 bases and 1 base, with 9 bases remaining between them. The CDR3 has 13 amino acids. This chain's CDR3 is CASRDTRNTEAFL. For the CDR3, the DNA is TGTGCCAGCAGGGACACCCGGAACACTGAAGCTTTCCTT.

V is TRBV4-3 and J is TRBJ1-2; D is undetermined. The CDR3 extends over 16 amino acids. V was shortened by 4 bases and J by 2 bases, with 17 bases between the two germline ends. Germline-derived CDR1 and CDR2 are LGHNA and YSLEER. CDR3 coding DNA: TGCGCCAGCAGCCCAACGACGGGTAGGGTGAACTATGGCTACACCTTC. This codes for CASSPTTGRVNYGYTF.

Note on this clonotype: Given a much more abundant clone one base away, this may be a read error. The genes are TRBV11-2 and TRBJ2-1, with D hard to call. Germline V gene sequence: CDR1 SGHAT, CDR2 FQNNGV. CDR3 length equals 16 residues. Trimming removed 5 bases at V and 10 bases at J, with 24 bases between. CDR3 loop: CASSPTLWRRRPEQFF. CDR3 nucleotides: TGTGCCAGCAGCCCTACCCTCTGGCGGAGACGACCCGAGCAGTTCTTC.

This clonotype has a count of ten or more. The genes are TRBV9 and TRBJ2-3, with 8 bases aligning to TRBD2. V trimming: 3 bases; J trimming: 2 bases; junction bases outside the gene matches: 5. Germline V lookup: CDR1 SGDLS, CDR2 YYNGEE. CDR3 length equals 15 residues. The CDR3 nucleotides read TGTGCCAGCAGCGCAAGCGGGAGCCCCACAGATACGCAGTATTTT. Protein: CASSASGSPTDTQYF.

This clonotype showed up many times. This rearrangement joins TRBV3-1 to TRBJ2-1; TRBD2 matches at 12 bases. This CDR3 has 19 residues. Germline CDR1 reads LGHDT; CDR2 reads YNNKEL (reference sequence). The V segment lost 2 bases and the J segment 2 bases; nucleotides outside the gene matches: 10. In DNA form, the CDR3 reads TGTGCCAGCAGCCAAACCCCTACGACTAGCGGGAGCCCCTACAATGAGCAGTTCTTC. As protein: CASSQTPTTSGSPYNEQFF.

This clonotype was seen repeatedly, ten times or more. CDR3 nucleotides: TGTGCCAGCAGTTACGACGTTCAGGGGGAGCAGTACTTC. Protein sequence: CASSYDVQGEQYF. The gene calls are TRBV6-2 or TRBV6-3 and TRBJ2-7, with D possibly TRBD1 on 6 matching bases. From germline, CDR1 is MNHEY and CDR2 SVGEGT. The CDR3 runs 13 residues. Trimming took off 2 bases at V and 7 bases at J, with 12 bases between the two ends.

This clonotype was observed a handful of times. Compared with germline, one end of the junction differs, possibly owing to a read error. The rearrangement uses TRBV5-1 and TRBJ2-3, with 11 bases that match TRBD2. This CDR3 has 16 amino acids. Germline CDR1 is SGHRS and CDR2 is YFSETQ. The CDR3 bases are TGTGCCAGCAGTTCGGGACTAGCGGACAGCACAGATACGCAGTATTTT. Protein sequence: CASSSGLADSTDTQYF.

This clonotype appeared a few times. This chain links TRBV30 with TRBJ1-1; D is possibly TRBD1 (6 bases). Per the germline V gene, CDR1 is GTSNPN and CDR2 is SVGIG (reference sequence). Trimming stripped 4 bases from V and 4 bases from J, with 13 bases between. The CDR3 consists of 13 residues. The CDR3 spells CAWIDRWGTEAFF. DNA for the CDR3: TGTGCCTGGATCGACAGGTGGGGCACTGAAGCTTTCTTT. The variable domain in full, with the rest retrieved from reference TRBV30 and TRBJ1-1, is SQTIHQWPATLVQPVGSPLSLECTVEGTSNPNLYWYRQAAGRGLQLLFYSVGIGQISSEVPQNLSASRPQDRQFILSSKKLLLSDSGFYLCAWIDRWGTEAFFGQGTRLTVV.

At least ten counts were recorded for this clonotype. The chain recombines TRBV20-1 with TRBJ1-1; D possibly corresponds to TRBD1 (6 bases). The V and J ends lost 2 bases and 0 bases respectively, with 13 bases between them. CDR3 length: 15 residues. CDR1 is DFQATT and CDR2 is SNEGSKA in the germline V gene (reference sequence). CDR3 protein: CSARRGGGVNTEAFF. The CDR3, as DNA: TGCAGTGCTAGAAGGGGTGGGGGCGTGAACACTGAAGCTTTCTTT.

This clonotype appeared many times. The chain recombines TRBV12-3 or TRBV12-4 with TRBJ2-3; TRBD2 matches 12 bases. V shed 5 bases and J 6 bases; nucleotides not matched to a gene: 6. The CDR3 contains 15 residues. CDR3 sequence: CASSRTSGEGDTQYF. In DNA, the CDR3 is TGTGCCAGCAGTCGGACTAGCGGGGAGGGGGATACGCAGTATTTT.